Following are 8 T cell receptor beta chains from one sample sequenced in a study of human T cells and chemical hapten exposure. Documented time point: patch test 1, 2 weeks after DPC sensitization. Treatment given: therapeutic diphenylcyclopropenone sensitization with weekly scalp DPC. Each CDR3 protein gets one entry after TCRdb re-called the RACE reads with MiXCR. The sample includes over 85,000 distinct CDR3 sequences, 9.5% to 15% of them seen just once. The sequenced sample was whole blood, obtained in connection with sensitization to the hapten diphenylcyclopropenone (DPC). The receptors were sampled from a middle-aged woman with alopecia areata. Some clones in this sample may be carry-over from other donors' samples.

V and J are TRBV15 and TRBJ2-1; 11 bases fit TRBD2. From germline, CDR1 is LNHNV and CDR2 YYDKDF (reference sequence). The CDR3 runs to 14 residues. V shed 5 bases and J 9 bases; nucleotides not matched to a gene: 6. CDR3: CATSATSGRSEQFF. DNA for the CDR3: TGTGCCACCAGCGCCACTAGCGGGAGAAGTGAGCAGTTCTTC.

This clonotype occurred a few times. V gene TRBV18 combines with J gene TRBJ2-3, with D tentatively TRBD1 (5 bases). Trimming cost V 2 bases and J 2 bases, with 11 bases left between them. This CDR3 spans 15 amino acids. Germline CDR1 and CDR2: KGHSH and LQKENI. The CDR3 bases are TGTGCCAGCTCACCAGGGCAGGGCTCCACAGATACGCAGTATTTT. It translates to CASSPGQGSTDTQYF.

This clonotype was recorded many times. The chain carries TRBV27 and TRBJ2-7, with a tentative D call TRBD2 (6 bases). The CDR3 consists of 13 residues. V lost 3 bases, J lost 7 bases, and 13 bases lay in between. The germline V gene encodes CDR1 MNHEY and CDR2 SMNVEV (reference sequence). CDR3 DNA sequence: TGTGCCAGCAGTTTCGGGGGTGGTATGGAGCAGTACTTC. Its translation: CASSFGGGMEQYF.

The chain recombines TRBV29-1 with TRBJ1-5; no firm D call. CDR1 and CDR2 (germline): SQVTM, ANQGSEA. The V end was cut by 4 bases, the J end by 5 bases, with 12 bases between. This CDR3 is 13 amino acids long. CDR3 loop: CSVVVMGDQPQHF. The DNA for the CDR3 is TGCAGCGTTGTTGTTATGGGCGATCAGCCCCAGCATTTT.

This clonotype has only one observation. This rearrangement joins TRBV28 to TRBJ1-1; D not certain. V was trimmed by 5 bases and J by 4 bases, leaving 11 bases between them. Germline assignment: CDR1 MDHEN and CDR2 SYDVKM. CDR3 length equals 13 residues. The CDR3 DNA reads as TGTGCCAGCAGTGCCGGAGGTGTCACTGAAGCTTTCTTT. Translation gives CASSAGGVTEAFF.

This clonotype was counted between two and nine times. The chain links TRBV7-3 to TRBJ2-1, with a tentative D call TRBD2 (6 bases). V gave up 5 bases and J gave up 2 bases, with 16 bases separating them. CDR1 and CDR2 from the germline V gene are SGHTA and FQGTGA. This CDR3 contains 16 residues. CDR3 sequence: CASSASGLAPYNEQFF. The CDR3 DNA reads as TGTGCCAGCAGCGCTAGTGGCCTAGCGCCCTACAATGAGCAGTTCTTC.

This clonotype was counted only a few times. The chain is built from TRBV6-5 and TRBJ1-1; D gene ambiguous. Germline loops: CDR1 MNHEY, CDR2 SVGAGI. CDR3 size: 13 residues. Trimming took off 5 bases at V and 3 bases at J, with 10 bases between the two ends. CDR3 loop: CASSRVIDTEAFF. In DNA form, the CDR3 reads TGTGCCAGCAGTCGGGTCATTGACACTGAAGCTTTCTTT.

The V call is TRBV20-1, the J call TRBJ2-3, with TRBD1 as a possible D gene (7 bases). From germline, CDR1 is DFQATT and CDR2 SNEGSKA (reference sequence). V was trimmed by 0 bases and J by 3 bases, leaving 10 bases between them. CDR3 size: 14 residues. The DNA of the CDR3 is TGCAGTGCTAGAGATCCAGGGGGGACAGATACGCAGTATTTT. Translation gives CSARDPGGTDTQYF.